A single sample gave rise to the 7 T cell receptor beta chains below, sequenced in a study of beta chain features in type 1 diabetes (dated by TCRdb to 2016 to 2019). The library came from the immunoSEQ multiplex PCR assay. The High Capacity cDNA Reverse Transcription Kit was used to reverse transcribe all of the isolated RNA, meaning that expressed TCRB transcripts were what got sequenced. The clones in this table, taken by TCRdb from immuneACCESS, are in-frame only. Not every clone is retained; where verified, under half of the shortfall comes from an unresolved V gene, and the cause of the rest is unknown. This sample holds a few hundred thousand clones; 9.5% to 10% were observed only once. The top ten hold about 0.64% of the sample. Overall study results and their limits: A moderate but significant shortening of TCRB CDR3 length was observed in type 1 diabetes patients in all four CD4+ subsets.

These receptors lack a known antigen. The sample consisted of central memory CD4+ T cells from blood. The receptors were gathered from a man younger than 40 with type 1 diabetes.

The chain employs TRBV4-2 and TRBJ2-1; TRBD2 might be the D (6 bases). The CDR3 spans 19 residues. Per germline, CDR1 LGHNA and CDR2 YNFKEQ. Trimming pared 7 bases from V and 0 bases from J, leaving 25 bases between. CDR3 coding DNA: TGTGCCAGCATCCTAGAGGGGACTTTTCACAAAAGCTCCTACAATGAGCAGTTCTTC. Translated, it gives CASILEGTFHKSSYNEQFF.

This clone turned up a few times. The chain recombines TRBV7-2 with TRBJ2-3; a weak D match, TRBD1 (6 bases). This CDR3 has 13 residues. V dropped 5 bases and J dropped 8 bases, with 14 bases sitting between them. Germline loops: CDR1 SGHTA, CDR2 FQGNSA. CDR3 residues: CASSQDRLGTQYF. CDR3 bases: TGTGCCAGCAGCCAAGACAGGCTTGGTACGCAGTATTTT.

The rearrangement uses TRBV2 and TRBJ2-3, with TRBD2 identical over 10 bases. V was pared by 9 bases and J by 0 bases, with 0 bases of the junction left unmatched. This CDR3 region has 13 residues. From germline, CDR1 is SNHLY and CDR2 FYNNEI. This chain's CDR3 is CARTSGSTDTQYF. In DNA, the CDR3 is TGTGCCAGGACTAGCGGGAGCACAGATACGCAGTATTTT.

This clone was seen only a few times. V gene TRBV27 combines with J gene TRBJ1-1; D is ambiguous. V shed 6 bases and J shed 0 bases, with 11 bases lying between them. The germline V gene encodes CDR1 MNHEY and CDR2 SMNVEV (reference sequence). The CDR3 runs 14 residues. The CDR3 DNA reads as TGTGCCAGCAGCGCCCCCGCGTTGAACACTGAAGCTTTCTTT. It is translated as CASSAPALNTEAFF.

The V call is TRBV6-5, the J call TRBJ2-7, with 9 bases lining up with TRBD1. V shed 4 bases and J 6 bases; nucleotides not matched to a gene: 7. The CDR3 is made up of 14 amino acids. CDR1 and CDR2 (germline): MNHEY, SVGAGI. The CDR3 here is CASSFGQGSSEQYF. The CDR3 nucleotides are TGTGCCAGCAGTTTCGGACAGGGGAGCTCCGAGCAGTACTTC.

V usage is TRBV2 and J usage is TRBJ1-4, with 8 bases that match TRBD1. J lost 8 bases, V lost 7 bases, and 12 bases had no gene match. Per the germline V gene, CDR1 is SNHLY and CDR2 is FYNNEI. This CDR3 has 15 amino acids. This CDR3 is CASTGQGLGAEKLFF. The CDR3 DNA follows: TGTGCCAGCACCGGACAGGGATTGGGCGCCGAAAAACTGTTTTTT.

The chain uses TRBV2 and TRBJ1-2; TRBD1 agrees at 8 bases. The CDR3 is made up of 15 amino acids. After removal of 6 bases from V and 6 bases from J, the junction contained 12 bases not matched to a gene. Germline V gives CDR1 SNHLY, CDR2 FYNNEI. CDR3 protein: CASRDPGGTGDGYTF. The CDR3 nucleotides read TGTGCCAGCAGGGACCCCGGCGGGACAGGAGATGGCTACACCTTC.